A single sample gave rise to the 27 T cell receptor beta chains below, sequenced in a study of blood T cell repertoires in COVID-19. The repertoire was sequenced with immunoSEQ multiplex PCR; TCRdb's copy has only in-frame clones and lacks some. The sample has fewer than 400,000 clones, around 88% seen once. Input material: peripheral blood. These receptors were obtained from a man younger than 40 with active or convalescent COVID-19.

The V gene is TRBV30, the J gene TRBJ1-4, with TRBD1 matching over 7 bases. The V gene's germline CDR1 is GTSNPN and CDR2 SVGIG (reference sequence). J was trimmed by 4 bases and V by 2 bases; bases with no gene match: 7. The CDR3 has 15 amino acids. The CDR3 is CAWSTGNRGNEKLFF. The CDR3 coding sequence is TGTGCCTGGAGTACCGGCAACAGGGGTAATGAAAAACTGTTTTTT.

The chain is built from TRBV3-1 (or the pseudogene TRBV3-2) and TRBJ2-1; the match to TRBD2 covers 16 bases. Germline-derived CDR1 and CDR2 are LGHDT and YNNKEL (reference sequence). The CDR3 has 19 residues. With V trimmed by 4 bases and J by 5 bases, 11 bases remained unmatched. This CDR3 reads CASSPGTSGGAEGHNEQFF. CDR3 sequence (DNA): TGTGCCAGCAGCCCGGGGACTAGCGGGGGGGCCGAGGGTCACAATGAGCAGTTCTTC.

This clone turned up a few times. The chain uses TRBV6-5 and TRBJ1-5; possible D gene TRBD1, 6 bases. V gave up 0 bases and J gave up 3 bases, with 9 bases separating them. This CDR3 has 15 residues. Germline CDR1 reads MNHEY; CDR2 reads SVGAGI. CDR3 bases: TGTGCCAGCAGTTACTCGGTGGGACACAATCAGCCCCAGCATTTT. This codes for CASSYSVGHNQPQHF.

There are a few counts of this clone. The chain's CDR3 is CASSGRRTRRNNSPLHF. In DNA, the CDR3 is TGTGCCAGCAGTGGCCGTAGGACAAGGAGAAATAATTCACCCCTCCACTTT. The chain has TRBV6-1 and TRBJ1-6; D perhaps matches TRBD1 (5 bases). Germline lookup yields CDR1 MNHNS and CDR2 SASEGT. The CDR3 spans 17 residues. V lost 4 bases and J lost 5, with 18 bases in between.

This chain joins TRBV28 and TRBJ2-1, with a possible D match to TRBD2 (6 bases). The CDR3 sequence is 14 residues long. Germline lookup yields CDR1 MDHEN and CDR2 SYDVKM. V dropped 8 bases and J dropped 7 bases, with 18 bases sitting between them. The CDR3 reads CASGSGTLLNEQFF. CDR3 bases: TGTGCCAGCGGGTCCGGGACTTTATTAAATGAGCAGTTCTTC.

The J gene is TRBJ2-3, the V gene TRBV11-2; 10 nucleotides line up with TRBD2. V gave up 5 bases and J gave up 2 bases; unmatched junction bases: 10. The CDR3 loop spans 17 amino acids. Germline V gene data show CDR1 as SGHAT and CDR2 as FQNNGV. Written as DNA, the CDR3 is TGTGCCAGCAGCCTCAGCGGGGGGGCCGGAAACACAGATACGCAGTATTTT. Residues: CASSLSGGAGNTDTQYF.

This CDR3 reads CASSKTRTGELFF. As DNA, the CDR3 is TGTGCCAGCAGCAAGACAAGGACCGGGGAGCTGTTTTTT. The V call is TRBV5-5, the J call TRBJ2-2; D not resolved. The V end lost 4 bases, the J end lost 5 bases, and 9 bases lay between the germline ends. CDR3 length: 13 amino acids. Germline V gives CDR1 SGHKS, CDR2 YYEKEE (reference sequence). The whole variable domain, remainder taken from reference TRBV5-5 and TRBJ2-2, is DAGVTQSPTHLIKTRGQQVTLRCSPISGHKSVSWYQQVLGQGPQFIFQYYEKEERGRGNFPDRFSARQFPNYSSELNVNALLLGDSALYLCASSKTRTGELFFGEGSRLTVL.

The DNA for the CDR3 is TGTGCCAGCAGCCCGGACAGCTTCAATCAGCCCCAGCATTTT. Protein: CASSPDSFNQPQHF. The chain carries TRBV6-2 or TRBV6-3 and TRBJ1-5, with D tentatively TRBD1 (6 bases). V was trimmed by 6 bases and J by 3 bases, leaving 12 bases between them. The CDR3 loop spans 14 amino acids. Germline V gene data show CDR1 as MNHEY and CDR2 as SVGEGT.

The gene calls are TRBV5-1 and TRBJ2-2; 9 nucleotides line up with TRBD2. The germline CDR1 and CDR2 sequences are SGHRS and YFSETQ. The CDR3 is made up of 16 amino acids. V lost 2 bases to trimming and J lost 4 bases; unmatched junction nucleotides: 6. CDR3 residues: CASSLGGGAGTGELFF. The CDR3, as DNA: TGCGCCAGCAGCTTAGGCGGGGGGGCCGGCACCGGGGAGCTGTTTTTT.

The chain has TRBV4-3 and TRBJ1-3, with 7 bases lining up with TRBD1. Trimming cost V 0 bases and J 4 bases; bases outside gene matches: 6. Germline-derived CDR1 and CDR2 are LGHNA and YSLEER. The CDR3 covers 16 residues. The CDR3 DNA follows: TGCGCCAGCAGCCAAGATCGAGGGGGCGGAGGAAACACCATATATTTT. Amino acid sequence: CASSQDRGGGGNTIYF.

This clone has just one count. The genes are TRBV12-2 and TRBJ2-7; the table's D call, TRBD1, has no DNA check behind it. TRBV12-2 is an annotated pseudogene. CDR3 size: 15 residues. The DNA for the CDR3 is TGTGCAAGTCGCTCCAGGGGACAACCCAGCTACGAGCAGTACTTC. The encoded protein is CASRSRGQPSYEQYF.

This sequence joins TRBV6-2 or TRBV6-3 and TRBJ2-6, with D perhaps TRBD1 (5 bases). V was clipped by 8 bases and J by 0 bases, with 14 bases between them. Per the germline V gene, CDR1 is MNHEY and CDR2 is SVGEGT. CDR3 length: 16 residues. The chain's CDR3 is CASGWGPVSGANVLTF. For the CDR3, the DNA is TGTGCCAGCGGTTGGGGCCCAGTCTCTGGGGCCAACGTCCTGACTTTC.

The genes are TRBV5-8 and TRBJ2-5, with 11 bases lining up with TRBD1. The V segment lost 4 bases and the J segment 1 base; nucleotides outside the gene matches: 3. CDR1 is SGHTS and CDR2 is YDEGEE in the germline V gene. This CDR3 spans 15 amino acids. CDR3: CASSTDRGLQETQYF. The CDR3 coding sequence is TGTGCCAGCAGCACGGACAGGGGGCTCCAAGAGACCCAGTACTTC.

This sequence joins TRBV5-1 and TRBJ1-4; D is unresolved. Germline V gives CDR1 SGHRS, CDR2 YFSETQ. CDR3 length equals 15 residues. The germline V and J ends were trimmed by 4 bases and 4 bases, with 14 bases remaining between them. The CDR3 DNA reads TGCGCCAGCAGCCCGTGGTCGGGGTTTAATGAAAAACTGTTTTTT. Translated: CASSPWSGFNEKLFF. The whole variable domain, filled in from reference TRBV5-1 and TRBJ1-4, reads KAGVTQTPRYLIKTRGQQVTLSCSPISGHRSVSWYQQTPGQGLQFLFEYFSETQRNKGNFPGRFSGRQFSNSRSEMNVSTLELGDSALYLCASSPWSGFNEKLFFGSGTQLSVL.

This sequence joins TRBV28 and TRBJ1-1; D not certain. The V and J ends lost 8 bases and 11 bases respectively, with 15 bases between them. This CDR3 is built from 11 residues. From germline, CDR1 is MDHEN and CDR2 SYDVKM. The CDR3 nucleotides read TGTGCCAGCCTGGGAGGGAGGCGGGCTTTCTTT. This sequence encodes CASLGGRRAFF.

This rearrangement joins TRBV28 to TRBJ2-7, with a possible D match to TRBD2 (5 bases). The CDR3 length is 14 residues. The V gene's germline CDR1 is MDHEN and CDR2 SYDVKM. CDR3 nucleotides: TGTGGGGTGGGAGAAAGGACCAAATCCTACGAGCAGTACTTC. Translation gives CGVGERTKSYEQYF.

The chain uses TRBV7-3 and TRBJ2-1, with D possibly matching TRBD2 (6 bases). There are 14 residues in the CDR3. V dropped 4 bases and J dropped 5 bases, with 12 bases sitting between them. Germline V gives CDR1 SGHTA, CDR2 FQGTGA. CDR3 sequence: CASSSGSSNNEQFF. Here the CDR3 DNA reads TGTGCCAGCAGCTCCGGGAGTAGTAACAATGAGCAGTTCTTC.

This clone was counted a single time. J is TRBJ1-1 and V is TRBV10-3; 9 positions match TRBD1. The CDR3 loop spans 14 amino acids. The V and J ends lost 4 bases and 5 bases, in that order; junction bases with no gene match: 5. Germline loops: CDR1 ENHRY, CDR2 SYGVKD. CDR3 sequence (DNA): TGTGCCATCAGTGGGACAGGGGCCGGGACTGAAGCTTTCTTT. Translated: CAISGTGAGTEAFF.

J is TRBJ1-6 and V is TRBV5-5; D gene uncertain. The CDR3 has 15 residues. Trimming shortened V by 4 bases and J by 0 bases, and 8 bases separated the two germline ends. Per germline, CDR1 SGHKS and CDR2 YYEKEE (reference sequence). The CDR3 is CASSPGSSYNSPLHF. The CDR3 DNA is TGTGCCAGCAGCCCGGGGAGCTCCTATAATTCACCCCTCCACTTT.

The chain recombines TRBV15 with TRBJ1-5, with 8 nucleotides matching TRBD1. CDR1 is LNHNV, CDR2 YYDKDF, per germline (reference sequence). Trimming removed 6 bases from V and 7 bases from J; junction bases left unmatched: 11. CDR3 length equals 15 residues. CDR3 DNA: TGTGCCACCAGAGAAGACAGGGGTAGGAACCAGCCCCAGCATTTT. This sequence encodes CATREDRGRNQPQHF.

Remarks on this clone: This specimen includes other DNA sequences encoding the same CDR3. V and J are TRBV3-1 (or the pseudogene TRBV3-2) and TRBJ1-5, with D perhaps matching TRBD1 (6 bases). With 3 bases removed from V and 6 bases from J, the gap between germline ends came to 18 bases. The CDR3 totals 16 residues. Per the germline V gene, CDR1 is LGHDT and CDR2 is YNNKEL (reference sequence). DNA of the CDR3: TGTGCCAGCAGCCAGGGGGCGGGGGCGCACAGTCAGCCCCAGCATTTT. Amino acid sequence: CASSQGAGAHSQPQHF.

The chain carries TRBV2 and TRBJ2-7; TRBD2 is a possible D gene (5 bases). CDR1 SNHLY and CDR2 FYNNEI come from the germline V gene. The CDR3 is 13 residues long. V lost 4 bases and J 1 base, leaving 8 bases between the germline ends. CDR3 loop: CASSVRESYEQYF. CDR3 sequence (DNA): TGTGCCAGCAGTGTTCGGGAATCCTACGAGCAGTACTTC.

The gene calls are TRBV11-2 and TRBJ2-7; tentatively, D is TRBD1 (5 bases). From germline, CDR1 is SGHAT and CDR2 FQNNGV. V gave up 8 bases and J gave up 0 bases, with 11 bases separating them. This CDR3 is built from 13 residues. The CDR3 here is CASSQGRSYEQYF. The CDR3 coding sequence is TGTGCCAGCTCCCAGGGTCGCTCCTACGAGCAGTACTTC.

The chain has TRBV4-2 and TRBJ1-5; perhaps TRBD1 as D (5 bases). The CDR3 covers 17 residues. Trimming removed 1 base from V and 4 bases from J, with 17 bases in between. The V gene's germline CDR1 is LGHNA and CDR2 YNFKEQ. CDR3 sequence: CASSQGGDLHRNQPQHF. CDR3 nucleotide sequence: TGTGCCAGCAGCCAAGGGGGGGATCTTCATCGGAATCAGCCCCAGCATTTT.

The CDR3 nucleotides are TGTGCCAGCAGCTTAGTGGGTCAGGGGGGCAATCAGCCCCAGCATTTT. This gives the protein CASSLVGQGGNQPQHF. The chain uses TRBV7-9 and TRBJ1-5; 7 bases agree with TRBD1. This CDR3 contains 16 residues. Germline CDR1 is SEHNR and CDR2 is FQNEAQ (reference sequence). Trimming at V came to 1 base and at J to 2 bases, leaving 5 bases not matched to a gene.

The chain links TRBV1 to TRBJ2-1; the table gives TRBD2 as D, unverified against the DNA. TRBV1 is deemed a pseudogene. CDR3 length equals 16 residues. The CDR3 spells CTSSQGDYRPMDEQFF. CDR3 nucleotides: TGCACCAGCAGCCAAGGGGACTACCGGCCTATGGATGAGCAGTTCTTC.

The gene calls are TRBV5-4 and TRBJ1-4; D remains unclear. This CDR3 is built from 16 residues. The V gene lost 0 bases and the J gene lost 1 base, with 10 bases spanning the gap. Per the germline V gene, CDR1 is SGHNT and CDR2 is YYREEE (reference sequence). The CDR3 DNA reads TGTGCCAGCAGCTTGGGGCGTGGACTAACTAATGAAAAACTGTTTTTT. This gives the protein CASSLGRGLTNEKLFF.